This T cell receptor (beta chain) was identified during a study of blood T cells in healthy people across ages. Across the study: Template switching caught about one barcoded beta molecule for each two T cells.

A second PCR, run for roughly 7 to 11 cycles, used a sample-barcoded 5' primer plus a J-beta primer mix. Using its own MiXCR run on the 5' RACE reads, TCRdb lists one record per CDR3 protein. The table includes approximately 900,000 distinct CDR3 sequences, about 48% detected once. Extraction of total RNA produced a minimum of 5.5 micrograms from each sample. This clonotype was seen only a few times. The CDR3 covers 15 residues. In germline, CDR1 is LGHNA, CDR2 YSLEER. The V and J ends lost 0 bases and 2 bases respectively, with 10 bases between them. The J gene is TRBJ1-2, the V gene TRBV4-3; D is unclear. The sample comprised blood. The TCR was taken from a young man in good health. The CDR3 is CASSQERSRNYGYTF. CDR3 nucleotides: TGCGCCAGCAGCCAAGAAAGGAGCCGGAACTATGGCTACACCTTC.